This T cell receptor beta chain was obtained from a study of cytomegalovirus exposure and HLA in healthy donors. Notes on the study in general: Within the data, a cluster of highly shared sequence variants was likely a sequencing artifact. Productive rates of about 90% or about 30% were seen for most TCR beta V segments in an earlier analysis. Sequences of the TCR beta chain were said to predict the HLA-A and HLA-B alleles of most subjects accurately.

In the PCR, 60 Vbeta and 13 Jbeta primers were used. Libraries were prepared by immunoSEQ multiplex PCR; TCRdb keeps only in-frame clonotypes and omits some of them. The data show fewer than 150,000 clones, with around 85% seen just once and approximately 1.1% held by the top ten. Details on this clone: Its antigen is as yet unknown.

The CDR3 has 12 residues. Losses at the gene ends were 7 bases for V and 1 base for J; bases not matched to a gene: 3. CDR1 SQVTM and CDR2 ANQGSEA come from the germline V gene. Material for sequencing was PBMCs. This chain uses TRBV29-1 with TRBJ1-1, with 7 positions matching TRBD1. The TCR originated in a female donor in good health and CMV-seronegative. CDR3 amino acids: CSAGTANTEAFF. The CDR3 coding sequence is TGCAGCGCGGGGACAGCGAACACTGAAGCTTTCTTT.